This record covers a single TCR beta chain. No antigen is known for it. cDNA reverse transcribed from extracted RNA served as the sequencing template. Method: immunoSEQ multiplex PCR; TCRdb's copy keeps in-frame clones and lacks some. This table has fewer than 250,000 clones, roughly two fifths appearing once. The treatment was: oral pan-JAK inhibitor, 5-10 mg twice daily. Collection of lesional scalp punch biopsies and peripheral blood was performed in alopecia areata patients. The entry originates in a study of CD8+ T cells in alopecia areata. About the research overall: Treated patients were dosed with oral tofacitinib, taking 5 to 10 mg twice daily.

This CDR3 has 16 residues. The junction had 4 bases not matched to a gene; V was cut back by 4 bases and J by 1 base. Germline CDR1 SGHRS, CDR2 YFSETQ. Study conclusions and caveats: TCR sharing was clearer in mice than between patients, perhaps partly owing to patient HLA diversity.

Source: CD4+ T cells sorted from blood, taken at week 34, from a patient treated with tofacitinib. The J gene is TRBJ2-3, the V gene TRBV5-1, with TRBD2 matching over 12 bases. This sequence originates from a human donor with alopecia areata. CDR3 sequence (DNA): TGCGCCAGCAGCCTACGGACTAGCGGGGGCACAGATACGCAGTATTTT. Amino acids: CASSLRTSGGTDTQYF.